The 5 T cell receptor beta chains presented below share a single source sample, sequenced in a study of T cell responses to AZD1222 COVID-19 vaccine. Produced via immunoSEQ multiplex PCR; TCRdb's table is partial and in-frame only. The table records some 86,000 clones, 90% to 95% of them present only once. The specimen was peripheral blood, collected on day 0 of AZD1222 vaccination. The receptors originated from an adult in good health.

V is TRBV27 and J is TRBJ1-5, with a possible D match to TRBD1 (6 bases). V lost 10 bases and J 2 bases, leaving 9 bases between the germline ends. The CDR3 spans 12 residues. Germline-derived CDR1 and CDR2 are MNHEY and SMNVEV (reference sequence). DNA for the CDR3: TGTGCCAACCAGGGGTGCAATCAGCCCCAGCATTTT. It encodes CANQGCNQPQHF.

J is TRBJ2-3 and V is TRBV7-8, with 8 bases matching TRBD1. V gave up 5 bases and J gave up 6 bases; unmatched junction bases: 13. This CDR3 has 16 residues. Germline CDR1 reads SGHVS; CDR2 reads FQNEAQ. CDR3 nucleotide sequence: TGTGCCAGCAGCCCCCGGACAGGGAGTGTAGCCGATACGCAGTATTTT. Amino acids: CASSPRTGSVADTQYF.

The rearrangement joins TRBV27 to TRBJ2-3; TRBD1 agrees at 7 bases. The CDR3 extends over 13 amino acids. The V gene's germline CDR1 is MNHEY and CDR2 SMNVEV (reference sequence). The ends lost 8 bases at V and 2 bases at J; junction bases unmatched: 4. This CDR3 reads CASGGQTTDTQYF. The CDR3 DNA follows: TGTGCCAGCGGGGGACAGACCACAGATACGCAGTATTTT.

The CDR3 nucleotides read TGTGCCAGCAGCCAAGGGGGCTCTATCTTCCTTAGGGCTGAAGCTTTCTTT. Translation: CASSQGGSIFLRAEAFF. J is TRBJ1-1 and V is TRBV14; possible D gene TRBD1, 5 bases. The CDR3 length is 17 residues. V lost 1 base and J 6 bases, leaving 21 bases between the germline ends. Germline CDR1 SGHDN, CDR2 FVKESK.

The chain couples TRBV24-1 to TRBJ2-3, with TRBD1 matching 9 bases. Germline assignment: CDR1 KGHDR and CDR2 SFDVKD. CDR3 length equals 15 residues. Trimming removed 3 bases from V and 4 bases from J; junction bases left unmatched: 4. CDR3 residues: CATSDTGQGPDTQYF. Here the CDR3 DNA reads TGTGCCACCAGTGATACGGGACAGGGACCAGATACGCAGTATTTT.